The 15 T cell receptor beta chains below were found in one sample sequenced in a study of T cell responses to AZD1222 COVID-19 vaccine. Using immunoSEQ multiplex PCR, the repertoire was profiled, and TCRdb retains in-frame clones only, with some absent. The sample holds under 150,000 clones; around 90% are singletons and the top ten take 0.9% to 1.4%. The material sequenced was peripheral blood, taken 28 days after the second AZD1222 dose. Receptors originate from an adult who received the AZD1222 COVID-19 vaccine.

The chain couples TRBV5-5 to TRBJ2-1, with 13 bases lining up with TRBD2. Germline-derived CDR1 and CDR2 are SGHKS and YYEKEE (reference sequence). CDR3 size: 15 residues. The trim removed 5 bases at V and 8 bases at J, leaving 7 bases unmatched. CDR3 DNA sequence: TGTGCCAGCAGGATACTAGCGGGAGGGCCCTATGAGCAGTTCTTC. Translated, it gives CASRILAGGPYEQFF.

This sequence joins TRBV24-1 and TRBJ2-7; D unresolved. Trimming stripped 6 bases from V and 0 bases from J, with 8 bases between. Germline assignment: CDR1 KGHDR and CDR2 SFDVKD. CDR3 length: 13 residues. CDR3 sequence reads: CATSSSASYEQYF. In nucleotides, the CDR3 is TGTGCCACCAGTAGTAGTGCCTCCTACGAGCAGTACTTC.

This clone was recorded a few times. V usage is TRBV7-3 and J usage is TRBJ2-2, with 8 positions matching TRBD1. J was trimmed by 4 bases and V by 3 bases; bases with no gene match: 4. The V gene's germline CDR1 is SGHTA and CDR2 FQGTGA. The CDR3 is 15 amino acids. The CDR3 here is CASSFQGAGTGELFF. The DNA of the CDR3 is TGTGCCAGCAGCTTTCAGGGGGCAGGCACCGGGGAGCTGTTTTTT. Drawing the rest from reference TRBV7-3 and TRBJ2-2, the complete variable domain is GAGVSQTPSNKVTEKGKYVELRCDPISGHTALYWYRQSLGQGPEFLIYFQGTGAADDSGLPNDRFFAVRPEGSVSTLKIQRTERGDSAVYLCASSFQGAGTGELFFGEGSRLTVL.

This chain uses TRBV11-3 with TRBJ2-7, with a weak D call TRBD2 (5 bases). The V gene's germline CDR1 is SGHNT and CDR2 YENEEA. Trimming cost V 4 bases and J 0 bases, with 13 bases left between them. The CDR3 has 15 residues. CDR3 coding DNA: TGTGCCAGCAGCTCGAGGGCAGGTAGCTCCTACGAGCAGTACTTC. It translates to CASSSRAGSSYEQYF.

This clone was seen a single time. The chain recombines TRBV11-3 with TRBJ2-5, with 9 nucleotides matching TRBD2. Trimming cost V 5 bases and J 0 bases; bases outside gene matches: 16. CDR1 is SGHNT, CDR2 YENEEA, per germline. This CDR3 spans 19 amino acids. DNA of the CDR3: TGTGCCAGCAGCCCTCAACTCTGGGCTAGCGGGGTGAACCAAGAGACCCAGTACTTC. Residues: CASSPQLWASGVNQETQYF.

This clone was observed a few times. The chain combines TRBV7-2 with TRBJ2-5; perhaps TRBD2 as D (6 bases). V was trimmed by 2 bases and J by 5 bases, leaving 15 bases between them. The CDR3 covers 15 residues. CDR1 SGHTA and CDR2 FQGNSA come from the germline V gene. The CDR3 spells CASSLTGGVGETQYF. The CDR3 nucleotides are TGTGCCAGCAGCTTAACCGGGGGAGTGGGTGAGACCCAGTACTTC.

CDR3: CASSQGPYNEQFF. CDR3 nucleotide sequence: TGTGCCAGCAGTCAGGGGCCCTACAATGAGCAGTTCTTC. The chain couples TRBV6-2 or TRBV6-3 to TRBJ2-1; D is perhaps TRBD1 (6 bases). The germline V and J ends were trimmed by 5 bases and 2 bases, with 7 bases remaining between them. Germline CDR1 and CDR2: MNHEY and SVGEGT. This CDR3 has 13 residues.

The rearrangement uses TRBV10-3 and TRBJ1-1; unclear D gene. CDR1 is ENHRY, CDR2 SYGVKD, per germline. The ends were cut back, 2 bases at V and 5 bases at J, with 6 bases in the middle. There are 12 residues in the CDR3. The CDR3: CAISEGETEAFF. The DNA of the CDR3 is TGTGCCATCAGTGAGGGGGAGACTGAAGCTTTCTTT.

The rearrangement links TRBV7-3 to TRBJ2-2, with 10 bases matching TRBD2. V shed 2 bases and J 4 bases; nucleotides not matched to a gene: 16. The CDR3 is made up of 20 amino acids. Germline assignment: CDR1 SGHTA and CDR2 FQGTGA. CDR3 amino acids: CASSLSPPERGGLGTGELFF. CDR3 coding DNA: TGTGCCAGCAGCTTATCTCCACCCGAGCGGGGGGGCCTGGGCACCGGGGAGCTGTTTTTT.

CDR3 DNA: TGTGCCAGCAGCTCGGGACAGGGCGACTACGAGCAGTACTTC. Amino acids: CASSSGQGDYEQYF. This chain uses TRBV3-1 (or the pseudogene TRBV3-2) with TRBJ2-7; 9 bases match TRBD1. The length of the CDR3 is 14 residues. Trimming at V came to 5 bases and at J to 3 bases, leaving 5 bases not matched to a gene. Germline CDR1 LGHDT, CDR2 YNNKEL (reference sequence).

The V gene is TRBV9, the J gene TRBJ2-1, with 7 bases that match TRBD2. V lost 0 bases to trimming and J lost 5 bases; unmatched junction nucleotides: 14. The CDR3 is 18 residues long. Germline V gene sequence: CDR1 SGDLS, CDR2 YYNGEE. DNA of the CDR3: TGTGCCAGCAGCGTAGTCGAGCGAAGCGGGGAGGGGCACAATGAGCAGTTCTTC. It encodes CASSVVERSGEGHNEQFF.

The genes are TRBV6-1 and TRBJ2-1; 8 bases are a match to TRBD1. J was trimmed by 8 bases and V by 6 bases; bases with no gene match: 12. The germline gives CDR1 MNHNS, CDR2 SASEGT. This CDR3 is 15 amino acids long. Written as DNA, the CDR3 is TGTGCCAGCAGAAAAATGACAGGGGCAGGGGATGAGCAGTTCTTC. It is translated as CASRKMTGAGDEQFF.

This chain joins TRBV18 and TRBJ1-2, with TRBD1 as a possible D gene (5 bases). V was clipped by 3 bases and J by 6 bases, with 11 bases between them. This CDR3 region has 13 residues. Germline values: CDR1 KGHSH, CDR2 LQKENI. The CDR3 region is CASSPGGADGYTF. DNA of the CDR3: TGTGCCAGCTCACCGGGAGGGGCGGATGGCTACACCTTC. The full variable domain, its missing parts supplied by reference TRBV18 and TRBJ1-2, is NAGVMQNPRHLVRRRGQEARLRCSPMKGHSHVYWYRQLPEEGLKFMVYLQKENIIDESGMPKERFSAEFPKEGPSILRIQQVVRGDSAAYFCASSPGGADGYTFGSGTRLTVV.

The genes are TRBV11-1 and TRBJ1-1; 10 positions match TRBD1. J lost 6 bases, V lost 5 bases, and 3 bases had no gene match. The CDR3 runs to 13 residues. CDR1 and CDR2 (germline): SGHAT, FQDESV (reference sequence). CDR3 amino acids: CASSRTGGAEAFF. The DNA for the CDR3 is TGTGCCAGCAGCCGGACAGGGGGAGCTGAAGCTTTCTTT.

J is TRBJ2-5 and V is TRBV5-6; 7 positions agree with TRBD1. This CDR3 comprises 14 residues. The J segment lost 3 bases and the V segment lost 2 bases, leaving 4 bases of the junction unmatched. Germline V gene data show CDR1 as SGHDT and CDR2 as YYEEEE. The CDR3 DNA is TGTGCCAGCAGCTTTTCCGGGACAGAAGAGACCCAGTACTTC. This encodes CASSFSGTEETQYF.